One T cell receptor beta chain is described in this entry. Its target is unknown. Method: immunoSEQ multiplex PCR; TCRdb's copy keeps in-frame clones and lacks some. The sample shows 17,000 or so clones, around two thirds of them seen only once. This specimen belongs to a study of neoadjuvant anti-PD-1 for oral cavity cancer. Study summary: Before surgery, most patients got three to four biweekly 3 mg/kg nivolumab doses. Patients without progression received a fourth nivolumab dose around day 43, then surgical resection on days 50-56.

Findings and caveats of the study: Higher pretreatment Treg/Th17 ratios tracked higher pretreatment blood clonality.

The source of this sequence is a person between 35 and 79 years old with oral cavity squamous cell carcinoma. Sequencing used PBMCs, obtained before nivolumab (anti-PD-1) treatment.

The CDR3 region is CSVGTGSARGTGELFF. As DNA, the CDR3 is TGCAGCGTGGGGACAGGGTCCGCCAGGGGCACCGGGGAGCTGTTTTTT. V usage is TRBV29-1 and J usage is TRBJ2-2; TRBD1 matches 9 bases. Trimming took 6 bases from V and 4 from J; bases not matched to a gene: 12. Germline V CDR1 and CDR2: SQVTM, ANQGSEA. CDR3 size: 16 residues.